The 22 T cell receptor beta chains listed next were all sequenced from one sample in a study of control samples from healthy donors and cancer patients. TCRdb's copy holds only in-frame clones and misses some; the assay was immunoSEQ multiplex PCR. Seen here are 90,000 or so clones, approximately 88% observed once, and the top ten hold 8.5% to 10%. Source material: PBMCs. Every receptor here comes from a woman in her 50s with colorectal cancer.

This clone occurred once. The genes are TRBV12-3 or TRBV12-4 and TRBJ1-2; D may be TRBD1 (6 bases). This CDR3 has 13 residues. V was shortened by 5 bases and J by 5 bases, with 12 bases between the two germline ends. The CDR3 nucleotides are TGTGCCAGCAGTCCCGGGACACCGTATGGCTACACCTTC. Its protein is CASSPGTPYGYTF.

V and J are TRBV5-1 and TRBJ2-5, with 11 positions matching TRBD2. This CDR3 is built from 17 residues. Germline V lookup: CDR1 SGHRS, CDR2 YFSETQ. Trimming took 2 bases from V and 2 from J; bases not matched to a gene: 8. The CDR3 is CASSFLAGGGLQETQYF. The CDR3 DNA reads TGCGCCAGCAGCTTTCTAGCGGGGGGCGGATTACAAGAGACCCAGTACTTC. The full variable domain, its missing parts supplied by reference TRBV5-1 and TRBJ2-5, is KAGVTQTPRYLIKTRGQQVTLSCSPISGHRSVSWYQQTPGQGLQFLFEYFSETQRNKGNFPGRFSGRQFSNSRSEMNVSTLELGDSALYLCASSFLAGGGLQETQYFGPGTRLLVL.

V is TRBV6-2 or TRBV6-3 and J is TRBJ1-2; 7 bases align to TRBD1. The V segment lost 5 bases and the J segment 4 bases; nucleotides outside the gene matches: 4. Germline CDR1 and CDR2: MNHEY and SVGEGT. CDR3 length equals 13 residues. CDR3 sequence: CASSESGGYGYTF. The CDR3, as DNA: TGTGCCAGCAGTGAGTCAGGGGGCTATGGCTACACCTTC.

The chain combines TRBV7-8 with TRBJ2-3; 9 bases agree with TRBD1. Germline V gene sequence: CDR1 SGHVS, CDR2 FQNEAQ. Unmatched junction bases numbered 8, after V lost 10 bases and J lost 6 bases. The CDR3 loop spans 13 amino acids. The CDR3 bases are TGTGCCATCAAGGGGACAGGGCGTGATACGCAGTATTTT. As protein: CAIKGTGRDTQYF.

The rearrangement links TRBV24-1 to TRBJ2-1, with 9 bases that match TRBD1. The V gene end was trimmed by 6 bases and the J gene end by 8 bases; junction bases not matched to a gene: 7. CDR3 length: 14 amino acids. Looked up from germline, CDR1 is KGHDR and CDR2 is SFDVKD. CDR3 DNA: TGTGCCACCAGTTCGGGACAGGGTACCCATGAGCAGTTCTTC. This sequence encodes CATSSGQGTHEQFF.

This sequence joins TRBV6-5 and TRBJ1-4, with TRBD1 matching 11 bases. There are 15 residues in the CDR3. J was trimmed by 9 bases and V by 5 bases; bases with no gene match: 8. CDR1 and CDR2 (germline): MNHEY, SVGAGI. The CDR3 loop is CASSLKGQGAQKLFF. The CDR3 DNA sequence: TGTGCCAGCAGTCTCAAAGGACAGGGGGCGCAAAAACTGTTTTTT.

Regarding this clone: This sample includes further DNA sequences coding for the same CDR3. The chain has TRBV6-5 and TRBJ1-2; D may be TRBD1 (5 bases). V lost 5 bases to trimming and J lost 4 bases, with 14 bases between them. The CDR3 runs 14 residues. The germline CDR1 and CDR2 sequences are MNHEY and SVGAGI. This CDR3 is CASSRERDGYGYTF. The CDR3 region has the DNA TGTGCCAGCAGTAGAGAGAGGGACGGCTATGGCTACACCTTC.

The chain uses TRBV7-2 and TRBJ1-3, with D uncertain. The V end lost 3 bases, the J end lost 4 bases, and 10 bases lay between the germline ends. Germline V gene sequence: CDR1 SGHTA, CDR2 FQGNSA. The CDR3 consists of 14 residues. The CDR3 DNA sequence: TGTGCCAGCAGCTTCTATCAAGGGGGAAACACCATATATTTT. Translating gives CASSFYQGGNTIYF.

The chain is built from TRBV3-1 (or the pseudogene TRBV3-2) and TRBJ2-3; 9 bases line up with TRBD2. V lost 3 bases, J lost 4 bases, and 8 bases stayed unmatched. The CDR3 length is 16 residues. The germline V gene has CDR1 LGHDT and CDR2 YNNKEL (reference sequence). The CDR3 DNA reads TGTGCCAGCAGCCAGGGACTAGCCTTGGGAGCAGATACGCAGTATTTT. It yields the protein CASSQGLALGADTQYF.

This clone was recorded only once. This chain joins TRBV4-1 and TRBJ2-4; D might be TRBD2 (5 bases). The CDR3 spans 16 residues. CDR1 MGHRA and CDR2 YSYEKL come from the germline V gene. Trimming took 0 bases from V and 0 from J, leaving 9 bases between them. For the CDR3, the DNA is TGCGCCAGCAGCCAAGACGTCGGACTAGCCAAAAACATTCAGTACTTC. It specifies CASSQDVGLAKNIQYF.

The J gene is TRBJ1-1, the V gene TRBV20-1, with D maybe TRBD1 (5 bases). The CDR3 spans 10 residues. Per the germline V gene, CDR1 is DFQATT and CDR2 is SNEGSKA (reference sequence). V was pared by 3 bases and J by 11 bases, with 10 bases between. The CDR3 reads CSASFRDAFF. In DNA, the CDR3 is TGCAGTGCTAGCTTCAGGGACGCTTTCTTT.

CDR3 amino acids: CASSTGLAGLVETQYF. For the CDR3, the DNA is TGTGCCAGCAGCACCGGGCTAGCGGGGCTCGTTGAGACCCAGTACTTC. The V gene is TRBV28, the J gene TRBJ2-5, with TRBD2 identical over 9 bases. The V segment lost 6 bases and the J segment 5 bases; nucleotides outside the gene matches: 13. The germline V gene encodes CDR1 MDHEN and CDR2 SYDVKM. The CDR3 runs 16 residues.

The CDR3 region is CASSLPHGDSIYTDTQYF. CDR3 sequence (DNA): TGTGCCAGCAGCCTCCCTCACGGGGACAGCATTTACACAGATACGCAGTATTTT. The chain couples TRBV21-1 to TRBJ2-3; the tabulated D call, TRBD1, remains unverified against the DNA. TRBV21-1 constitutes a pseudogene. The CDR3 has 18 residues.

This chain uses TRBV4-1 with TRBJ2-5; 11 bases are shared with TRBD2. The CDR3 is 17 residues long. The germline gives CDR1 MGHRA, CDR2 YSYEKL. J was trimmed by 5 bases and V by 1 base; bases with no gene match: 9. The CDR3: CASSQGFSGGASETQYF. Here the CDR3 DNA reads TGCGCCAGCAGCCAAGGGTTTAGCGGGGGGGCCTCTGAGACCCAGTACTTC.

In this sample, this clone turned up once. An end of the junction differs from the germline gene, which may be a read error. The chain is built from TRBV20-1 and TRBJ1-1, with a tentative D call TRBD1 (5 bases). Germline lookup yields CDR1 DFQATT and CDR2 SNEGSKA (reference sequence). This CDR3 contains 8 residues. In DNA form, the CDR3 reads TGCAGTGCTACCTTGGACACCTTT. Its translation: CSATLDTF.

This rearrangement joins TRBV6-5 to TRBJ1-5; D is possibly TRBD1 (5 bases). The CDR3 totals 15 residues. V was shortened by 4 bases and J by 3 bases, with 13 bases between the two germline ends. CDR1 and CDR2 (germline): MNHEY, SVGAGI. The CDR3 nucleotides are TGTGCCAGCAGTTCAAGAATCGGACACAATCAGCCCCAGCATTTT. Amino acids: CASSSRIGHNQPQHF.

The V gene is TRBV5-1, the J gene TRBJ2-2; D assignment may be TRBD1 or TRBD2 (5 bases each). Trimming pared 4 bases from V and 1 base from J, leaving 11 bases between. The CDR3 contains 15 residues. The germline gives CDR1 SGHRS, CDR2 YFSETQ. The CDR3 DNA reads as TGCGCCAGCAGCCCGGGACGGCAGAACACCGGGGAGCTGTTTTTT. This translates into CASSPGRQNTGELFF. Full variable domain (missing parts from reference TRBV5-1 and TRBJ2-2): KAGVTQTPRYLIKTRGQQVTLSCSPISGHRSVSWYQQTPGQGLQFLFEYFSETQRNKGNFPGRFSGRQFSNSRSEMNVSTLELGDSALYLCASSPGRQNTGELFFGEGSRLTVL.

The V gene is TRBV5-1, the J gene TRBJ2-2; D call uncertain. V lost 2 bases, J lost 3 bases, and 11 bases lay in between. CDR3 length: 15 residues. The germline gives CDR1 SGHRS, CDR2 YFSETQ. In DNA form, the CDR3 reads TGCGCCAGCAGCTTTGGGCTTGGTGACACCGGGGAGCTGTTTTTT. Translated: CASSFGLGDTGELFF.

The chain combines TRBV7-2 with TRBJ2-5; D tentatively fits TRBD1 or TRBD2 (6 bases each). V was trimmed by 5 bases and J by 0 bases, leaving 10 bases between them. The length of the CDR3 is 14 residues. Germline CDR1 reads SGHTA; CDR2 reads FQGNSA. The CDR3 coding sequence is TGTGCCAGCAGCCTAGGGGGGTACCAAGAGACCCAGTACTTC. It yields the protein CASSLGGYQETQYF. The variable domain in full, completed from reference TRBV7-2 and TRBJ2-5, reads GAGVSQSPSNKVTEKGKDVELRCDPISGHTALYWYRQSLGQGLEFLIYFQGNSAPDKSGLPSDRFSAERTGGSVSTLTIQRTQQEDSAVYLCASSLGGYQETQYFGPGTRLLVL.

The chain uses TRBV5-5 and TRBJ1-5; 8 bases agree with TRBD1. CDR1 and CDR2 from the germline V gene are SGHKS and YYEKEE (reference sequence). The junction had 6 bases not matched to a gene; V was cut back by 3 bases and J by 1 base. The CDR3 spans 16 residues. The CDR3 spells CASSWTGSGSNQPQHF. The CDR3 DNA reads as TGTGCCAGCAGCTGGACAGGGAGCGGGAGCAATCAGCCCCAGCATTTT.

This chain connects TRBV12-3 or TRBV12-4 to TRBJ2-1, with D perhaps given as TRBD1 or TRBD2 (5 bases each). V lost 2 bases to trimming and J lost 8 bases, with 10 bases between them. The CDR3 spans 13 residues. The CDR3: CASSLIGTDEQFF. In DNA, the CDR3 is TGTGCCAGCAGTTTAATAGGGACCGATGAGCAGTTCTTC.

V is TRBV18 and J is TRBJ2-2, with 7 positions matching TRBD1. The V segment lost 5 bases and the J segment 0 bases; nucleotides outside the gene matches: 6. Germline assignment: CDR1 KGHSH and CDR2 LQKENI. This CDR3 is 16 amino acids long. The CDR3 protein is CASSGGQVANTGELFF. CDR3 in DNA: TGTGCCAGCTCAGGTGGACAGGTCGCGAACACCGGGGAGCTGTTTTTT.